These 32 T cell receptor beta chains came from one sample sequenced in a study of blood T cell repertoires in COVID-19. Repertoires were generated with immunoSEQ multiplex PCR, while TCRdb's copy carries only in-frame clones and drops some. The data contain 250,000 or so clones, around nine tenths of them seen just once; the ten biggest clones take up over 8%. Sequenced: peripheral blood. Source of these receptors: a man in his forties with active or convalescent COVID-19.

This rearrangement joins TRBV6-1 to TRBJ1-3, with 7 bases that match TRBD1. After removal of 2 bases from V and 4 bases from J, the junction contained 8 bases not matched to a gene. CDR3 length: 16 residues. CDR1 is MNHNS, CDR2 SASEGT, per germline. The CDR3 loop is CASSEQGERRGNTIYF. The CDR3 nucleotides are TGTGCCAGCAGTGAACAGGGGGAGAGGAGGGGAAACACCATATATTTT.

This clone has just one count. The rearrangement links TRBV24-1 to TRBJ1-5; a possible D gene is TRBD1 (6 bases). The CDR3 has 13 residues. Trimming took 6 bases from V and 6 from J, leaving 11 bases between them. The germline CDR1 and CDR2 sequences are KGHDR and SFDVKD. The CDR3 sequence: CATSQGSVQPQHF. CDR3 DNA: TGTGCCACCAGTCAGGGGTCGGTTCAGCCCCAGCATTTT.

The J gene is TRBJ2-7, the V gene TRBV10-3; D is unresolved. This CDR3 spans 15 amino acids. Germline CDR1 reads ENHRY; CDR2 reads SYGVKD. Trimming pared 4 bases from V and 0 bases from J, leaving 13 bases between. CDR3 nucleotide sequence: TGTGCCATCAGTGGGTCAGAAACCTACTCCTACGAGCAGTACTTC. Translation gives CAISGSETYSYEQYF.

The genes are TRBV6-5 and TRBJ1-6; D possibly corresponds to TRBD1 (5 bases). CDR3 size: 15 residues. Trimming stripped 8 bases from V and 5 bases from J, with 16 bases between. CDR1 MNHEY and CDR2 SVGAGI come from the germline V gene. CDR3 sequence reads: CASAPWTSDNSPLHF. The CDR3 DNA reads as TGTGCCAGCGCACCCTGGACATCCGATAATTCACCCCTCCACTTT.

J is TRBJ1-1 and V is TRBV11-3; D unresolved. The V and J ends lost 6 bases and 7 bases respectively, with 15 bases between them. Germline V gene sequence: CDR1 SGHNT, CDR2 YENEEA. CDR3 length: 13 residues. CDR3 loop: CASSIIHGFEAFF. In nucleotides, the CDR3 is TGTGCCAGCAGTATCATCCACGGGTTTGAAGCTTTCTTT.

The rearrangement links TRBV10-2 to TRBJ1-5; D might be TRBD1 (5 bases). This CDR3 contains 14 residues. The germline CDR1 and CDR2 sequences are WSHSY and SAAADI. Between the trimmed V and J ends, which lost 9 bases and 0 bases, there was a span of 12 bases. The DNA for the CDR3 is TGCGCCAGTACCGACAGTCATAGCAATCAGCCCCAGCATTTT. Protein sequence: CASTDSHSNQPQHF.

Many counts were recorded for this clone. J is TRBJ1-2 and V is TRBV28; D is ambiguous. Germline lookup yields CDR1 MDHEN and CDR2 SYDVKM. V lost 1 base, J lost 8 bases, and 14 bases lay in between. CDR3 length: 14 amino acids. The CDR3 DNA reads TGTGCCAGCAGTTTATCCGGACGGGGAAGCGGCTACACCTTC. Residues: CASSLSGRGSGYTF.

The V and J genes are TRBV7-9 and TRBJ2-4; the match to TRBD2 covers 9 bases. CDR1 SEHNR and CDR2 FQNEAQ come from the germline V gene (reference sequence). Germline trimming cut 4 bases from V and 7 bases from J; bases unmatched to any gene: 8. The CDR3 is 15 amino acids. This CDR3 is CASSYGGGAVNIQYF. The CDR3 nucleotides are TGTGCCAGCAGCTACGGCGGGGGGGCCGTGAACATTCAGTACTTC.

The CDR3 here is CASSPPPRTGITYEQYF. The CDR3 coding sequence is TGTGCCAGCAGTCCCCCTCCGCGGACGGGGATTACCTACGAGCAGTACTTC. The chain joins TRBV27 to TRBJ2-7; tentatively, D is TRBD2 (5 bases). The CDR3 has 17 amino acids. Germline V gene lookup returns CDR1 MNHEY and CDR2 SMNVEV (reference sequence). Trimming shortened V by 5 bases and J by 2 bases, and 22 bases separated the two germline ends.

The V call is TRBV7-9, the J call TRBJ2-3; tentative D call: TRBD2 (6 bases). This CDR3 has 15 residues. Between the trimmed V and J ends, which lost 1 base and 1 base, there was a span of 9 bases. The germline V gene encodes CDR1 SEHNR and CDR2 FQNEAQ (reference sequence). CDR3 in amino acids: CASSLVGGGTDTQYF. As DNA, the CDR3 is TGTGCCAGCAGCTTAGTGGGGGGAGGCACAGATACGCAGTATTTT.

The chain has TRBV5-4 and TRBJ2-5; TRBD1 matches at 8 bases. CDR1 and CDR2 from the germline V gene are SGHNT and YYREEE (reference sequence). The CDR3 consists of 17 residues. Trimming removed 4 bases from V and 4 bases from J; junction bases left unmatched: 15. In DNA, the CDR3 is TGTGCCAGCAGCCGAAAAGGACAGGGTGGGCTCGGAGAGACCCAGTACTTC. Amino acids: CASSRKGQGGLGETQYF.

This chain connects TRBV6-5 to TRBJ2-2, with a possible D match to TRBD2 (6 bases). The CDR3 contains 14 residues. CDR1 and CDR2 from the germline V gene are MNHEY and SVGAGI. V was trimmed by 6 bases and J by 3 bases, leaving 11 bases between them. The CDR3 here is CASSQGLHTGELFF. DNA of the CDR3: TGTGCCAGCAGCCAGGGACTGCACACCGGGGAGCTGTTTTTT.

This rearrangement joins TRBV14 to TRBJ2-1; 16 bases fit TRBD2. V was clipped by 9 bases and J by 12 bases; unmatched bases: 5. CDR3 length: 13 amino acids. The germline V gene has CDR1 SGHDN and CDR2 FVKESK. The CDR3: CASGTSGGALQFF. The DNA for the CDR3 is TGTGCCAGTGGGACTAGCGGGGGGGCTTTGCAGTTCTTC.

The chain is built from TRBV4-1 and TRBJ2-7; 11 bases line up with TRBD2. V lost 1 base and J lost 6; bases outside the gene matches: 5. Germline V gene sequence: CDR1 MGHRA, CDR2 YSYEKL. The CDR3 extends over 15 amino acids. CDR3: CASSQVLAGAVEQYF. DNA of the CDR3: TGCGCCAGCAGCCAAGTACTAGCGGGGGCGGTCGAGCAGTACTTC.

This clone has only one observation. The chain's CDR3 is CASSTGTGWQPQHF. CDR3 nucleotide sequence: TGTGCCAGCAGCACCGGGACAGGGTGGCAGCCCCAGCATTTT. The genes are TRBV6-5 and TRBJ1-5; 9 bases map to TRBD1. J was trimmed by 7 bases and V by 6 bases; bases with no gene match: 7. The CDR3 is made up of 14 amino acids. Germline V gene lookup returns CDR1 MNHEY and CDR2 SVGAGI.

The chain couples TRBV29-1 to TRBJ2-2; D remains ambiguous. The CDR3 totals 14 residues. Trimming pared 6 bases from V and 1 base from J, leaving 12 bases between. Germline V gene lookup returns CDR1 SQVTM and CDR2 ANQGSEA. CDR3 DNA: TGCAGCGTCACGTTCGGGTTGAACACCGGGGAGCTGTTTTTT. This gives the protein CSVTFGLNTGELFF.

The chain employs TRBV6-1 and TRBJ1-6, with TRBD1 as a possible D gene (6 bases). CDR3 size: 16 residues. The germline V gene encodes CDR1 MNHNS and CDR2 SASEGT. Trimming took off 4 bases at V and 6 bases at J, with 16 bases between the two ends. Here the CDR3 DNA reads TGTGCCAGCAGTGCCGCCACAGGGTCACCTAATTCACCCCTCCACTTT. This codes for CASSAATGSPNSPLHF.

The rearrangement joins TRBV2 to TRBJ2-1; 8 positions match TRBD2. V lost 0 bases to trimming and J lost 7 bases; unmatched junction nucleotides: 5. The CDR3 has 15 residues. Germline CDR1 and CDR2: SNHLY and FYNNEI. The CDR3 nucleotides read TGTGCCAGCAGTGAAGCGAGACTAGCGAGTAATGAGCAGTTCTTC. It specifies CASSEARLASNEQFF. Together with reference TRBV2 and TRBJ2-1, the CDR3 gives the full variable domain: EPEVTQTPSHQVTQMGQEVILRCVPISNHLYFYWYRQILGQKVEFLVSFYNNEISEKSEIFDDQFSVERPDGSNFTLKIRSTKLEDSAMYFCASSEARLASNEQFFGPGTRLTVL.

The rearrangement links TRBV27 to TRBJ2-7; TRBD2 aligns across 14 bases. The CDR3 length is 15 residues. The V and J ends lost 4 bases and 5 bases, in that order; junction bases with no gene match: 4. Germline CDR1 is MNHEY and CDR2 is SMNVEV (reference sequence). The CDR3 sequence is CASSSGTSGSNEQYF. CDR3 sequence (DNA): TGTGCCAGCAGTTCAGGGACTAGCGGGAGCAACGAGCAGTACTTC.

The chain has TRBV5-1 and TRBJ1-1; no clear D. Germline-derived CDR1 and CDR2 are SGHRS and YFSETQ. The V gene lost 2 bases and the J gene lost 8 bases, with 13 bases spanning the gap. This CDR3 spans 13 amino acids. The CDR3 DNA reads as TGCGCCAGCAGCTTCGGTCTAGAACAAGAAGCTTTCTTT. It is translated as CASSFGLEQEAFF.

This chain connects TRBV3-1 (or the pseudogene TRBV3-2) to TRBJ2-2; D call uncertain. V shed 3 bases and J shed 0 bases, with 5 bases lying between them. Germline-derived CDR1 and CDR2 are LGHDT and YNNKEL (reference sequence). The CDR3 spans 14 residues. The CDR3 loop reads CASSHLANTGELFF. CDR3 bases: TGTGCCAGCAGCCACCTTGCGAACACCGGGGAGCTGTTTTTT.

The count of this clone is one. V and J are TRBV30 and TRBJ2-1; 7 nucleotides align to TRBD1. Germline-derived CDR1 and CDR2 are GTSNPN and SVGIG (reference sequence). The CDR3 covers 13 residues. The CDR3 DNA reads TGTGCTTCCCATAAGGGGGCTTACAATGAGCAGTTCTTC. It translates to CASHKGAYNEQFF.

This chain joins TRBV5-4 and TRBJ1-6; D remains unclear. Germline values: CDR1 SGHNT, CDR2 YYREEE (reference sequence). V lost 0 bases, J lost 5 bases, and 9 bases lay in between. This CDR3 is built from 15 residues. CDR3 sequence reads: CASSLGTIDNSPLHF. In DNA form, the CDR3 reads TGTGCCAGCAGCTTGGGAACAATCGATAATTCACCCCTCCACTTT.

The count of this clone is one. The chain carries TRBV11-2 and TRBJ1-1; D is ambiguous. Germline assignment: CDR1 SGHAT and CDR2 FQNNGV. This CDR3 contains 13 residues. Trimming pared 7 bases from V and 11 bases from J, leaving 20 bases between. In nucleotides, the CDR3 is TGTGCCAGCACCTTGTTGCCAGGCGGGCCGGCTTTCTTT. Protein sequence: CASTLLPGGPAFF.

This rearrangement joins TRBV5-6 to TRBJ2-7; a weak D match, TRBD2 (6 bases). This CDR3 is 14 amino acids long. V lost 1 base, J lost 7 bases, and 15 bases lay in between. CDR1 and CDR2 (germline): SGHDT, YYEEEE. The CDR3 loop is CASSLWLSGREQYF. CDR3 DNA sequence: TGTGCCAGCAGCTTGTGGTTGTCGGGGAGGGAGCAGTACTTC.

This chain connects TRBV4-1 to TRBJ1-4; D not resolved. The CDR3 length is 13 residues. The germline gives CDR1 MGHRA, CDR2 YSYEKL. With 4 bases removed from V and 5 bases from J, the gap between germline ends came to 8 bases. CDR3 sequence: CASSLYANEKLFF. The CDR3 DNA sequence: TGCGCCAGCAGCCTCTATGCAAATGAAAAACTGTTTTTT.

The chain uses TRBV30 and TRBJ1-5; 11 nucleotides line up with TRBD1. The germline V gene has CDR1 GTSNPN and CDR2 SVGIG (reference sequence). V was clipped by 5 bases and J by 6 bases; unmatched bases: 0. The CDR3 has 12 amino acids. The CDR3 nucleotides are TGTGCCTGGGGGACAGGGGGTCAGCCCCAGCATTTT. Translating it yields CAWGTGGQPQHF.

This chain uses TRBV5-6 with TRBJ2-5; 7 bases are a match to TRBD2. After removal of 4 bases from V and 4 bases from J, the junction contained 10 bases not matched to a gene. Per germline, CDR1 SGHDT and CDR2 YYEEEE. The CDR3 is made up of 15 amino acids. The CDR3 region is CASSLLSSGVETQYF. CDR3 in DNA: TGTGCCAGCAGCCTATTATCTAGCGGAGTAGAGACCCAGTACTTC.

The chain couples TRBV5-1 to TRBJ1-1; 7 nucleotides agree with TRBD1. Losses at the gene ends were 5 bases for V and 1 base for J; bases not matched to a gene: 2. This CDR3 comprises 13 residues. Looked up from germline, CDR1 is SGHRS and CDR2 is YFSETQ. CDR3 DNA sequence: TGCGCCAGCAGTTACAGGGGGAACACTGAAGCTTTCTTT. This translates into CASSYRGNTEAFF.

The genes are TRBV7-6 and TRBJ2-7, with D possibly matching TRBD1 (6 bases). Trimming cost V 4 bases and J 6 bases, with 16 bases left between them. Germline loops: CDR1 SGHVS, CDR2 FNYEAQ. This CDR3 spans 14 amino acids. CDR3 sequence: CASSSRGLFGEQYF. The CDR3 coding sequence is TGTGCCAGCAGCTCTAGGGGGTTATTCGGCGAGCAGTACTTC.

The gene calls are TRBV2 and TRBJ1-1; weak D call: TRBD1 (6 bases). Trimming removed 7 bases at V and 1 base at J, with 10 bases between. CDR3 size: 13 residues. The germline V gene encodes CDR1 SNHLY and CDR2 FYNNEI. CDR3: CASILQGNTEAFF. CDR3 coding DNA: TGTGCCAGCATCCTACAGGGGAACACTGAAGCTTTCTTT.

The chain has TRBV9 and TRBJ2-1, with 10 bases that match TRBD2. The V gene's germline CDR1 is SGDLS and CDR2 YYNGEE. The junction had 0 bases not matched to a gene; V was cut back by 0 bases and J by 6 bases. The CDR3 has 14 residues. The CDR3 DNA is TGTGCCAGCAGCGTAGTAGCGGGGGGCAATGAGCAGTTCTTC. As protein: CASSVVAGGNEQFF.